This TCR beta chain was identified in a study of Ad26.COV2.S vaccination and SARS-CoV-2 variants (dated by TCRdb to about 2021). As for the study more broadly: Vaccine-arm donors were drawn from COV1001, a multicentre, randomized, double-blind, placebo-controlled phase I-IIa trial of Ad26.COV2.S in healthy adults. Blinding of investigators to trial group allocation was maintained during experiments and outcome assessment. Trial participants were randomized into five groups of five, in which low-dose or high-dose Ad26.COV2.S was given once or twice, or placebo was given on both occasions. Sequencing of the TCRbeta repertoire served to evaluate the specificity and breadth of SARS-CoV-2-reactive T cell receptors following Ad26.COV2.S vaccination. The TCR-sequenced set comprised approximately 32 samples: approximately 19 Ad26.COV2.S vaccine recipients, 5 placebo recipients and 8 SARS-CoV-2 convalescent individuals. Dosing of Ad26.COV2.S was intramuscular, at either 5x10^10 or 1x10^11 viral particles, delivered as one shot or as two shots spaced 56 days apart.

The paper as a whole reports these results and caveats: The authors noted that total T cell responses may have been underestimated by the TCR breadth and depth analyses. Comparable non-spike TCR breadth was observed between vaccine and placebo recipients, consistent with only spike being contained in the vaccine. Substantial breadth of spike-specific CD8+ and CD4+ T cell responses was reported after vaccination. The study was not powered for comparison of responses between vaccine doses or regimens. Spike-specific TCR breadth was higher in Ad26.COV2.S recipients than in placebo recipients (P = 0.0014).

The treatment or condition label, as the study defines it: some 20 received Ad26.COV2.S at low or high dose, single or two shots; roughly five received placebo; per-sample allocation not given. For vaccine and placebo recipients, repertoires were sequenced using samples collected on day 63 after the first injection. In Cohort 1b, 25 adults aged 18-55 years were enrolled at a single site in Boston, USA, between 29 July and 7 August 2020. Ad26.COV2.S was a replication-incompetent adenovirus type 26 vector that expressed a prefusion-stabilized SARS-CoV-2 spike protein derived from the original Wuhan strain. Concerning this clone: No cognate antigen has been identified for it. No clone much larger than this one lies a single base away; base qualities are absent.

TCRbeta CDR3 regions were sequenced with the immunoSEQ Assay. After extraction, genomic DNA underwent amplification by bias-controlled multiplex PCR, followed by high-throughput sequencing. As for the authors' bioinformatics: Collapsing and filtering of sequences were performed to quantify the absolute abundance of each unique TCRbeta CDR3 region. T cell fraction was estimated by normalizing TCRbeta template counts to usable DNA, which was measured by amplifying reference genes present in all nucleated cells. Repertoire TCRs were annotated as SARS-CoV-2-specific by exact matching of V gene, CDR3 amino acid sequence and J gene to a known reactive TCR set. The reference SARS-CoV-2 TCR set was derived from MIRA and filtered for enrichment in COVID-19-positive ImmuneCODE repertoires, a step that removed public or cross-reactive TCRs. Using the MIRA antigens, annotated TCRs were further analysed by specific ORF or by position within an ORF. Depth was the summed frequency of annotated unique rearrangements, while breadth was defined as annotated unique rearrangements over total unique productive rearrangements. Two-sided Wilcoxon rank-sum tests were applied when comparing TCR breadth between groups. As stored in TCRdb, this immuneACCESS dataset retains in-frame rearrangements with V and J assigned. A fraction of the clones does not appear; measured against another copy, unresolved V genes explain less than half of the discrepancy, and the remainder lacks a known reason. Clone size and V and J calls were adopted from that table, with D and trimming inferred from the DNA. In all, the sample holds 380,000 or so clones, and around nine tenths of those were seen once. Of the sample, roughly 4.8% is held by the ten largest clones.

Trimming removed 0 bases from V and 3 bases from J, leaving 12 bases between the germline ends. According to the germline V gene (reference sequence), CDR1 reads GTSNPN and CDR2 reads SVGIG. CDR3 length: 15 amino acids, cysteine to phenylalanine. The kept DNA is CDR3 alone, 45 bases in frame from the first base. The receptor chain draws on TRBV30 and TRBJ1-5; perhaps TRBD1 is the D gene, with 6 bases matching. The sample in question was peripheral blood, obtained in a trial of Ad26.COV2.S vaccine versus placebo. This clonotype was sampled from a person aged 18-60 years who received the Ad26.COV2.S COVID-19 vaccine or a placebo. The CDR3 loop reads CAWSVGGRYNQPQHF. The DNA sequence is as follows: TGTGCCTGGAGTGTAGGGGGGCGGTACAATCAGCCCCAGCATTTT.